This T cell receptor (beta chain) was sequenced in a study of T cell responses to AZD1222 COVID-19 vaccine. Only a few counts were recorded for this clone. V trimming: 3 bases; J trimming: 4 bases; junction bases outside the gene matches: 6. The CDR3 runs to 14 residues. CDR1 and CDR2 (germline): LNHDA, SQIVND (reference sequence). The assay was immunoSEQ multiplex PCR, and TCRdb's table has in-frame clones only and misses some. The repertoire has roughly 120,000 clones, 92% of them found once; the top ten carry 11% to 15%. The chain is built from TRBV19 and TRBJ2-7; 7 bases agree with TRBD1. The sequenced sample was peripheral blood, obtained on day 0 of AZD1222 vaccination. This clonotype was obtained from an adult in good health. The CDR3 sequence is CASSMGGRGYEQYF. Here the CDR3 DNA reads TGTGCCAGTAGTATGGGCGGCAGGGGGTACGAGCAGTACTTC.